Below, 9 T cell receptor beta chains from the same sample are listed, as sequenced in a study of T cell responses to AZD1222 COVID-19 vaccine. This table comes from immunoSEQ multiplex PCR, and its TCRdb copy is limited to in-frame clones, with some not included. The sample holds fewer than 110,000 clones, 91% seen once. Here the sequenced sample was peripheral blood, taken on day 0 of AZD1222 vaccination. These receptors were taken from an adult in good health.

V gene TRBV7-8 combines with J gene TRBJ2-1, with D perhaps TRBD2 (6 bases). The V gene's germline CDR1 is SGHVS and CDR2 FQNEAQ. CDR3 size: 15 residues. V was pared by 3 bases and J by 4 bases, with 13 bases between. Here the CDR3 DNA reads TGTGCCAGCAGCTTGGGGGAGGTAGGGTACAATGAGCAGTTCTTC. The encoded protein is CASSLGEVGYNEQFF.

CDR3 DNA: TGTGCCTGGAGCCCGGACAGGGTTGGCGAGCAGTACTTC. It is translated as CAWSPDRVGEQYF. V gene TRBV30 combines with J gene TRBJ2-7, with TRBD1 matching over 8 bases. Germline V CDR1 and CDR2: GTSNPN, SVGIG (reference sequence). The CDR3 totals 13 residues. V dropped 3 bases and J dropped 6; count of bases not matched to a gene: 7.

This rearrangement joins TRBV13 to TRBJ2-1; no firm D call. Trimming cost V 3 bases and J 1 base, with 19 bases left between them. The CDR3 contains 18 residues. Germline CDR1 PRHDT, CDR2 FYEKMQ (reference sequence). The CDR3 sequence is CASSFPIRHPQSYNEQFF. Here the CDR3 DNA reads TGTGCCAGCAGCTTTCCCATCAGACACCCCCAATCCTACAATGAGCAGTTCTTC.

The chain combines TRBV6-2 or TRBV6-3 with TRBJ2-6; D call uncertain. Germline CDR1 and CDR2: MNHEY and SVGEGT. The CDR3 length is 20 residues. The V gene lost 0 bases and the J gene lost 2 bases, with 20 bases spanning the gap. CDR3 protein: CASSYSEARKSEPGANVLTF. The DNA for the CDR3 is TGTGCCAGCAGTTACTCCGAGGCTCGCAAAAGTGAACCTGGGGCCAACGTCCTGACTTTC.

This chain links TRBV12-5 with TRBJ2-1; D unclear. CDR3 size: 10 residues. V lost 3 bases and J lost 10, with 4 bases in between. Germline V gene lookup returns CDR1 LGHNT and CDR2 FRNRAP. The CDR3 region has the DNA TGTGCTAGTGGTTTATACGAGCAGTTCTTC. It yields the protein CASGLYEQFF. The variable domain in full, with the rest retrieved from reference TRBV12-5 and TRBJ2-1, is DARVTQTPRHKVTEMGQEVTMRCQPILGHNTVFWYRQTMMQGLELLAYFRNRAPLDDSGMPKDRFSAEMPDATLATLKIQPSEPRDSAVYFCASGLYEQFFGPGTRLTVL.

This chain links TRBV5-1 with TRBJ2-1; D is unclear. This CDR3 contains 17 residues. V lost 0 bases, J lost 0 bases, and 13 bases lay in between. Germline V gives CDR1 SGHRS, CDR2 YFSETQ. As DNA, the CDR3 is TGCGCCAGCAGCTTGGAAGTTGCCGGTAGCTCCTACAATGAGCAGTTCTTC. Translation gives CASSLEVAGSSYNEQFF.

V and J are TRBV5-1 and TRBJ1-4, with 8 bases aligning to TRBD1. The J segment lost 8 bases and the V segment lost 9 bases, leaving 9 bases of the junction unmatched. The CDR3 has 13 amino acids. Per the germline V gene, CDR1 is SGHRS and CDR2 is YFSETQ. As DNA, the CDR3 is TGCGCCACCCGGACAGGACAGGGCGAAAAACTGTTTTTT. Translated, it gives CATRTGQGEKLFF.

The chain uses TRBV27 and TRBJ2-2, with 10 bases aligning to TRBD1. The V gene's germline CDR1 is MNHEY and CDR2 SMNVEV (reference sequence). With V trimmed by 6 bases and J by 4 bases, 11 bases remained unmatched. The CDR3 is 17 residues long. Here the CDR3 DNA reads TGTGCCAGCAGGCCCAGACAGGGGGCCAAACTCACCGGGGAGCTGTTTTTT. Amino acid sequence: CASRPRQGAKLTGELFF.

The chain uses TRBV6-6 and TRBJ2-3; D is ambiguous. The V gene lost 7 bases and the J gene lost 4 bases, with 9 bases spanning the gap. The CDR3 is 12 amino acids. The germline V gene has CDR1 MNHNY and CDR2 SVGAGI (reference sequence). CDR3: CASKESSDTQYF. The CDR3, as DNA: TGTGCCAGCAAAGAGAGCTCAGATACGCAGTATTTT.